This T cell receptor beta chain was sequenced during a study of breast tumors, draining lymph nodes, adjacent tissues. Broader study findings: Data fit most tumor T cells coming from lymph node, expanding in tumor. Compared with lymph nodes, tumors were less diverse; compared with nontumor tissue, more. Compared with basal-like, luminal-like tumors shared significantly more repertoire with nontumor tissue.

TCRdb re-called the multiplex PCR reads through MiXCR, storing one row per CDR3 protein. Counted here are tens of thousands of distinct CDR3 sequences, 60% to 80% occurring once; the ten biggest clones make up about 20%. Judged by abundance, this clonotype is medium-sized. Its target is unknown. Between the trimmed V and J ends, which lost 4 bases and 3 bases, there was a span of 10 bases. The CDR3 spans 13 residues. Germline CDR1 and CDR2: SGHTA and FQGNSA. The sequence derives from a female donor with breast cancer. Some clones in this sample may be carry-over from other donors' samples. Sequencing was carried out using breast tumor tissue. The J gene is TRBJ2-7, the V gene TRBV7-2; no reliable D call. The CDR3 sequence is CASSSLMDYEQYF. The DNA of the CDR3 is TGTGCCAGCAGCTCCTTAATGGACTACGAGCAGTACTTC.